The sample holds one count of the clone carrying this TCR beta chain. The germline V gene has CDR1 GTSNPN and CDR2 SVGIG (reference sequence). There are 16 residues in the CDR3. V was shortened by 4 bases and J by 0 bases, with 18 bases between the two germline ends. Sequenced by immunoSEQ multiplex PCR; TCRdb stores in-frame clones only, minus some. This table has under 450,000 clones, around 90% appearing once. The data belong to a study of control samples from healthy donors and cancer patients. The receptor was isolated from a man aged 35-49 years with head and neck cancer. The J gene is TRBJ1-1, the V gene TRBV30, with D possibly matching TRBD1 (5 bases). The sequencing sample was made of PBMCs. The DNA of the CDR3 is TGTGCCTGGACCCGGGGGGGGACGGGAATGAACACTGAAGCTTTCTTT. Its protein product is CAWTRGGTGMNTEAFF.